Below, 12 T cell receptor beta chains from the same sample are listed, as sequenced in a study of T cell changes during pregnancy in multiple sclerosis. The repertoire was sequenced with immunoSEQ multiplex PCR; TCRdb's copy has only in-frame clones and lacks some. The sample consists of tens of thousands of clones, roughly 88% of them appearing once. This specimen consisted of CD4+ T cells from peripheral blood mononuclear cells, obtained in the first trimester of pregnancy. The receptors derive from a female donor in good health, enrolled as a control in a pregnancy study.

The chain employs TRBV7-8 and TRBJ1-1; TRBD1 matches at 7 bases. J lost 4 bases, V lost 3 bases, and 5 bases had no gene match. The CDR3 is 14 amino acids. The germline gives CDR1 SGHVS, CDR2 FQNEAQ. CDR3 nucleotides: TGTGCCAGCAGCTTGACAGGGCTAGGCACTGAAGCTTTCTTT. Amino acid sequence: CASSLTGLGTEAFF.

V and J are TRBV18 and TRBJ1-2; D is possibly TRBD1 (6 bases). The germline CDR1 and CDR2 sequences are KGHSH and LQKENI. V was clipped by 5 bases and J by 4 bases, with 20 bases between them. The CDR3 is made up of 16 amino acids. The CDR3 loop reads CASSNQDSPATYGYTF. CDR3 bases: TGTGCCAGCTCAAACCAGGACAGCCCAGCTACCTATGGCTACACCTTC.

V usage is TRBV9 and J usage is TRBJ2-2; a weak D match, TRBD2 (6 bases). Germline CDR1 SGDLS, CDR2 YYNGEE. V was shortened by 4 bases and J by 8 bases, with 18 bases between the two germline ends. This CDR3 region has 15 residues. The CDR3 sequence: CASSPTRAPGGELFF. The DNA of the CDR3 is TGTGCCAGCAGCCCGACTAGAGCTCCCGGGGGGGAGCTGTTTTTT.

The chain couples TRBV5-4 to TRBJ2-1; 7 bases align to TRBD2. The V and J ends lost 3 bases and 4 bases, in that order; junction bases with no gene match: 10. In germline, CDR1 is SGHNT, CDR2 YYREEE (reference sequence). The CDR3 has 16 residues. CDR3 residues: CASSSTRLAHYNEQFF. CDR3 nucleotides: TGTGCCAGCAGCTCCACTCGACTAGCACATTACAATGAGCAGTTCTTC.

This rearrangement joins TRBV19 to TRBJ1-3; TRBD1 agrees at 7 bases. The CDR3 has 18 residues. The V gene end was trimmed by 1 base and the J gene end by 4 bases; junction bases not matched to a gene: 13. CDR1 is LNHDA, CDR2 SQIVND, per germline (reference sequence). CDR3 sequence reads: CASSIVGTAARQGNTIYF. As DNA, the CDR3 is TGTGCCAGTAGTATAGTAGGGACAGCGGCCCGTCAGGGAAACACCATATATTTT.

As DNA, the CDR3 is TGTGCCACCGGGGGACAGGCGAACACTGAAGCTTTCTTT. This translates into CATGGQANTEAFF. The chain joins TRBV19 to TRBJ1-1, with 8 bases fitting TRBD1. The CDR3 spans 13 residues. Germline CDR1 and CDR2: LNHDA and SQIVND (reference sequence). V was clipped by 10 bases and J by 1 base; unmatched bases: 5.

The chain recombines TRBV6-5 with TRBJ2-7; D possibly corresponds to TRBD2 (6 bases). The V end lost 5 bases, the J end lost 0 bases, and 14 bases lay between the germline ends. The V gene's germline CDR1 is MNHEY and CDR2 SVGAGI. The CDR3 sequence is 15 residues long. As DNA, the CDR3 is TGTGCCAGCAGTCGGACGGGACTTAGCTCCTACGAGCAGTACTTC. Protein sequence: CASSRTGLSSYEQYF.

V and J are TRBV2 and TRBJ2-5; TRBD1 might be the D (6 bases). V gave up 6 bases and J gave up 6 bases, with 11 bases separating them. The V gene's germline CDR1 is SNHLY and CDR2 FYNNEI. This CDR3 is built from 12 residues. The CDR3 spells CASRRQDQTQYF. CDR3 nucleotide sequence: TGTGCCAGCAGGAGACAGGACCAGACCCAGTACTTC. Supplemented by reference TRBV2 and TRBJ2-5, the full variable domain reads EPEVTQTPSHQVTQMGQEVILRCVPISNHLYFYWYRQILGQKVEFLVSFYNNEISEKSEIFDDQFSVERPDGSNFTLKIRSTKLEDSAMYFCASRRQDQTQYFGPGTRLLVL.

The V gene is TRBV9, the J gene TRBJ1-2, with a weak D call TRBD1 (6 bases). The CDR3 runs to 13 residues. V gave up 0 bases and J gave up 6 bases, with 9 bases separating them. CDR1 is SGDLS, CDR2 YYNGEE, per germline. This chain's CDR3 is CASSVGAGDGYTF. DNA for the CDR3: TGTGCCAGCAGCGTAGGGGCAGGGGATGGCTACACCTTC. Full variable domain (rest looked up from reference TRBV9 and TRBJ1-2): DSGVTQTPKHLITATGQRVTLRCSPRSGDLSVYWYQQSLDQGLQFLIQYYNGEERAKGNILERFSAQQFPDLHSELNLSSLELGDSALYFCASSVGAGDGYTFGSGTRLTVV.

The chain combines TRBV30 with TRBJ1-1, with D maybe TRBD1 (5 bases). CDR1 and CDR2 from the germline V gene are GTSNPN and SVGIG (reference sequence). The CDR3 consists of 12 residues. Between the trimmed V and J ends, which lost 4 bases and 1 base, there was a span of 7 bases. CDR3 DNA: TGTGCCTGGATGACAGCGAACACTGAAGCTTTCTTT. It is translated as CAWMTANTEAFF.

The chain uses TRBV6-5 and TRBJ2-1; possible D gene TRBD1, 5 bases. The CDR3 is made up of 14 amino acids. V shed 2 bases and J shed 7 bases, with 12 bases lying between them. The germline V gene encodes CDR1 MNHEY and CDR2 SVGAGI. The CDR3: CASSYDPGRNEQFF. The CDR3 nucleotides read TGTGCCAGCAGTTACGATCCAGGGCGGAATGAGCAGTTCTTC.

This chain uses TRBV9 with TRBJ2-1; 7 positions agree with TRBD2. The CDR3 runs to 16 residues. V lost 0 bases, J lost 1 base, and 4 bases stayed unmatched. Germline assignment: CDR1 SGDLS and CDR2 YYNGEE. Here the CDR3 reads CASSVGGGASYNEQFF. CDR3 DNA sequence: TGTGCCAGCAGCGTAGGCGGGGGTGCATCCTACAATGAGCAGTTCTTC.